This TCR beta chain was sequenced during a study of blood T cell repertoires in COVID-19. Study at large: Sample material is recorded as cDNA or gDNA derived from T cells, B-cell-depleted T cells, or PBMCs.

Assay: immunoSEQ multiplex PCR; the TCRdb copy retains only in-frame clones and omits some. The sample records 150,000 to 200,000 clones, around nine tenths being singletons. The CDR3 covers 16 residues. The trim removed 0 bases at V and 8 bases at J, leaving 10 bases unmatched. Germline CDR1 SGDLS, CDR2 YYNGEE. What was sequenced was peripheral blood. The V and J genes are TRBV9 and TRBJ2-1; 8 positions match TRBD1. The TCR originated in a man between 40 and 49 years old with active or convalescent COVID-19. The CDR3 loop is CASSVESGGLSDEQFF. Written as DNA, the CDR3 is TGTGCCAGCAGCGTAGAGTCAGGGGGCCTAAGCGATGAGCAGTTCTTC.